This T cell receptor (beta chain) was found in a study of blood T cell repertoires in COVID-19. Study information: Samples taken during acute and convalescent COVID-19 were collected in the United States, Italy and Spain.

Repertoires were generated with immunoSEQ multiplex PCR, while TCRdb's copy carries only in-frame clones and drops some. The sample consists of 55,000 to 75,000 clones, 88% of them appearing once. The CDR3 runs 17 residues. Trimming removed 3 bases from V and 0 bases from J; junction bases left unmatched: 6. The germline CDR1 and CDR2 sequences are SGHTA and FQGNSA. J is TRBJ1-5 and V is TRBV7-2; 9 bases line up with TRBD1. Sequenced input: peripheral blood. This sequence originates from a man aged 50 to 59 with active COVID-19. CDR3 residues: CASSFDRGANSNQPQHF. CDR3 in DNA: TGTGCCAGCAGCTTTGACAGGGGGGCCAATAGCAATCAGCCCCAGCATTTT. Looking up the rest from reference TRBV7-2 and TRBJ1-5 gives the full variable domain: GAGVSQSPSNKVTEKGKDVELRCDPISGHTALYWYRQSLGQGLEFLIYFQGNSAPDKSGLPSDRFSAERTGGSVSTLTIQRTQQEDSAVYLCASSFDRGANSNQPQHFGDGTRLSIL.